These 18 T cell receptor beta chains share one sample of origin, sequenced in a study of blood T cell repertoires in COVID-19. Repertoires were generated with immunoSEQ multiplex PCR, while TCRdb's copy carries only in-frame clones and drops some. The sample lists roughly 250,000 clones; about four fifths were seen once. The sample comprised peripheral blood. These receptors were taken from a woman aged 55-75 years with active or convalescent COVID-19.

Only a few counts were recorded for this clone. DNA for the CDR3: TGCAGCGTTGAGAACAGCAGGGGGCCAAAAGGCTACACCTTC. Amino acids: CSVENSRGPKGYTF. The V call is TRBV29-1, the J call TRBJ1-2; 8 bases agree with TRBD1. The CDR3 consists of 14 residues. Germline CDR1 SQVTM, CDR2 ANQGSEA. Losses at the gene ends were 3 bases for V and 8 bases for J; bases not matched to a gene: 11.

The V call is TRBV6-6, the J call TRBJ1-1; tentatively, D is TRBD1 (6 bases). Germline values: CDR1 MNHNY, CDR2 SVGAGI (reference sequence). The CDR3 runs 14 residues. V was cut by 6 bases and J by 1 base, with 12 bases left in between. The CDR3 sequence: CASRVRQENTEAFF. The DNA of the CDR3 is TGTGCCAGCAGAGTACGACAGGAGAACACTGAAGCTTTCTTT.

V gene TRBV5-6 combines with J gene TRBJ1-2, with TRBD1 matching over 10 bases. The germline gives CDR1 SGHDT, CDR2 YYEEEE. V gave up 2 bases and J gave up 4 bases; unmatched junction bases: 11. This CDR3 is 17 amino acids long. The CDR3 sequence is CASSFGTGVADIYGYTF. In DNA form, the CDR3 reads TGTGCCAGCAGCTTTGGGACAGGGGTGGCCGATATCTATGGCTACACCTTC.

This chain connects TRBV3-1 (or the pseudogene TRBV3-2) to TRBJ1-2; 8 nucleotides align to TRBD1. Per the germline V gene, CDR1 is LGHDT and CDR2 is YNNKEL (reference sequence). This CDR3 spans 15 amino acids. Losses at the gene ends were 4 bases for V and 5 bases for J; bases not matched to a gene: 9. Here the CDR3 reads CASSPTGALGYGYTF. The CDR3 coding sequence is TGTGCCAGCAGCCCGACAGGGGCTCTTGGGTATGGCTACACCTTC.

V usage is TRBV7-9 and J usage is TRBJ2-5, with 8 bases that match TRBD2. The CDR3 spans 17 residues. With V trimmed by 2 bases and J by 5 bases, 13 bases remained unmatched. CDR1 is SEHNR and CDR2 is FQNEAQ in the germline V gene (reference sequence). Here the CDR3 reads CASSLSSGGSKRETQYF. CDR3 in DNA: TGTGCCAGCAGCTTATCCAGCGGGGGCTCTAAGCGGGAGACCCAGTACTTC.

This chain links TRBV18 with TRBJ1-5; 8 nucleotides line up with TRBD1. The CDR3 contains 16 residues. V dropped 3 bases and J dropped 4; count of bases not matched to a gene: 8. From germline, CDR1 is KGHSH and CDR2 LQKENI. CDR3 loop: CASSPVTGQGNQPQHF. CDR3 in DNA: TGTGCCAGCTCACCGGTAACAGGACAGGGAAATCAGCCCCAGCATTTT.

This chain uses TRBV5-1 with TRBJ1-1, with D possibly TRBD1 on 6 matching bases. The V end was cut by 2 bases, the J end by 0 bases, with 8 bases between. CDR1 is SGHRS and CDR2 is YFSETQ in the germline V gene. CDR3 length: 14 amino acids. CDR3: CASSFRGMNTEAFF. CDR3 in DNA: TGCGCCAGCAGCTTCAGGGGTATGAACACTGAAGCTTTCTTT.

The chain recombines TRBV5-1 with TRBJ1-2; no reliable D call. V shed 0 bases and J shed 4 bases, with 13 bases lying between them. This CDR3 is 15 amino acids long. Germline loops: CDR1 SGHRS, CDR2 YFSETQ. CDR3 loop: CASSLVAGEVYGYTF. The CDR3 nucleotides read TGCGCCAGCAGCTTGGTTGCCGGGGAGGTCTATGGCTACACCTTC.

This clone was seen more than once but under ten times. This chain links TRBV5-5 with TRBJ1-4; 8 positions match TRBD1. CDR3 length equals 15 residues. V shed 2 bases and J 3 bases; nucleotides not matched to a gene: 3. Germline loops: CDR1 SGHKS, CDR2 YYEKEE (reference sequence). The CDR3 spells CASSFQGASNEKLFF. CDR3 sequence (DNA): TGTGCCAGCAGCTTCCAGGGGGCTTCTAATGAAAAACTGTTTTTT.

This chain joins TRBV6-2 or TRBV6-3 and TRBJ2-1; 12 bases align to TRBD2. CDR1 and CDR2 (germline): MNHEY, SVGEGT. V trimming: 0 bases; J trimming: 4 bases; junction bases outside the gene matches: 4. This CDR3 is 17 amino acids long. CDR3 residues: CASSYSGLAGGYNEQFF. The CDR3 nucleotides read TGTGCCAGCAGTTACTCAGGGCTAGCGGGGGGGTACAATGAGCAGTTCTTC.

This clone is a singleton in its sample. The chain couples TRBV11-2 to TRBJ1-5; D perhaps matches TRBD1 (6 bases). Trimming took off 1 base at V and 0 bases at J, with 10 bases between the two ends. Germline V gives CDR1 SGHAT, CDR2 FQNNGV. The CDR3 has 16 amino acids. This CDR3 is CASSLAGVGSNQPQHF. CDR3 nucleotides: TGTGCCAGCAGCTTAGCAGGGGTCGGTAGCAATCAGCCCCAGCATTTT.

The chain has TRBV11-2 and TRBJ1-2, with 8 bases matching TRBD1. This CDR3 region has 13 residues. The junction had 6 bases not matched to a gene; V was cut back by 5 bases and J by 7 bases. The germline V gene has CDR1 SGHAT and CDR2 FQNNGV. CDR3 coding DNA: TGTGCCAGCAGCCGGACAGGGCTCGCTGGCTACACCTTC. It specifies CASSRTGLAGYTF.

V and J are TRBV5-6 and TRBJ2-2, with TRBD1 identical over 8 bases. The CDR3 has 16 amino acids. V lost 0 bases, J lost 6 bases, and 7 bases stayed unmatched. Per the germline V gene, CDR1 is SGHDT and CDR2 is YYEEEE. The CDR3, as DNA: TGTGCCAGCAGCTTGGGTCAGGGGGCTAAGGCCGGGGAGCTGTTTTTT. Its translation is CASSLGQGAKAGELFF.

The table lists this clone with a few counts. The chain uses TRBV12-3 or TRBV12-4 and TRBJ1-2; no definite D call. Trimming shortened V by 1 base and J by 4 bases, and 4 bases separated the two germline ends. The CDR3 length is 12 residues. CDR3 residues: CASSLGLYGYTF. For the CDR3, the DNA is TGTGCCAGCAGTTTAGGACTCTATGGCTACACCTTC.

V gene TRBV3-1 (or the pseudogene TRBV3-2) combines with J gene TRBJ1-6; 9 nucleotides line up with TRBD1. The junction had 11 bases not matched to a gene; V was cut back by 1 base and J by 7 bases. The CDR3 has 18 residues. Germline CDR1 is LGHDT and CDR2 is YNNKEL (reference sequence). CDR3 region: CASSQGLRGQGRNSPLHF. CDR3 DNA sequence: TGTGCCAGCAGCCAAGGACTTAGGGGACAGGGCAGAAATTCACCCCTCCACTTT.

Points on this clone: Other DNA variants within this sample encode the same CDR3. V is TRBV19 and J is TRBJ2-2, with D possibly matching TRBD2 (5 bases). This CDR3 comprises 13 residues. Per the germline V gene, CDR1 is LNHDA and CDR2 is SQIVND (reference sequence). The V end was cut by 4 bases, the J end by 5 bases, with 8 bases between. Written as DNA, the CDR3 is TGTGCCAGTAGTACAGGACTGACCGGGGAGCTGTTTTTT. Translation: CASSTGLTGELFF. Complete variable domain (other parts from reference TRBV19 and TRBJ2-2): DGGITQSPKYLFRKEGQNVTLSCEQNLNHDAMYWYRQDPGQGLRLIYYSQIVNDFQKGDIAEGYSVSREKKESFPLTVTSAQKNPTAFYLCASSTGLTGELFFGEGSRLTVL.

This chain uses TRBV5-7 with TRBJ2-1; TRBD2 matches 11 bases. TRBV5-7 is flagged as an ORF with uncertain function. This CDR3 comprises 15 residues. V gave up 5 bases and J gave up 5 bases; unmatched junction bases: 6. The CDR3: CASRVGTSGDNEQFF. In DNA, the CDR3 is TGTGCCAGCAGGGTCGGGACTAGCGGCGACAATGAGCAGTTCTTC.

J is TRBJ2-7 and V is TRBV4-3, with D possibly being TRBD2 (6 bases). The CDR3 contains 14 residues. Per germline, CDR1 LGHNA and CDR2 YSLEER. The V end lost 2 bases, the J end lost 7 bases, and 15 bases lay between the germline ends. CDR3 sequence: CASSQTPTRGEQYF. The CDR3 bases are TGCGCCAGCAGCCAAACCCCTACTCGGGGGGAGCAGTACTTC.